The 9 T cell receptor beta chains listed next were all sequenced from one sample in a study of beta chain features in type 1 diabetes. Reverse transcribing all isolated RNA meant expressed TCRB transcripts were sequenced. Profiled with immunoSEQ multiplex PCR; TCRdb holds only in-frame clones, not every one. This table holds about 24,000 clones, approximately 74% found once. Sample: Tregs from blood. The receptor source for this set is a woman aged 35 to 49 in good health.

CDR3: CASSARTAYGYTF. In DNA, the CDR3 is TGCGCCAGCAGCGCCCGGACAGCCTATGGCTACACCTTC. The chain employs TRBV5-1 and TRBJ1-2; the D gene is possibly TRBD1 (6 bases). The V end was cut by 4 bases, the J end by 4 bases, with 11 bases between. The V gene's germline CDR1 is SGHRS and CDR2 YFSETQ. The CDR3 consists of 13 residues.

This chain connects TRBV6-1 to TRBJ2-7; 12 bases map to TRBD1. CDR1 is MNHNS and CDR2 is SASEGT in the germline V gene. CDR3 size: 16 residues. V lost 1 base, J lost 9 bases, and 10 bases stayed unmatched. The CDR3 DNA sequence: TGTGCCAGCAGTGAAGGGGGGACAGGGGGCCTCACTGGGCAGTACTTC. It is translated as CASSEGGTGGLTGQYF.

This clone was observed a handful of times. J is TRBJ1-1 and V is TRBV23-1; TRBD1 might be the D (6 bases). TRBV23-1 is reported as an ORF; its role is uncertain. The CDR3 contains 14 residues. Trimming left V 8 bases short and J 3 bases short, with 16 bases between. DNA of the CDR3: TGCGCCAGCGCCCCGGGGGGCTTGTACACTGAAGCTTTCTTT. Translated: CASAPGGLYTEAFF.

The CDR3 protein is CASRGAGALYGYTF. The CDR3 DNA reads TGTGCCAGCAGAGGGGCAGGGGCTCTCTATGGCTACACCTTC. This chain links TRBV25-1 with TRBJ1-2; possible D gene TRBD1, 6 bases. Germline V gene lookup returns CDR1 MGHDK and CDR2 SYGVNS. V lost 6 bases, J lost 4 bases, and 15 bases lay in between. The CDR3 sequence is 14 residues long.

The gene calls are TRBV5-1 and TRBJ2-7; 9 nucleotides agree with TRBD1. The length of the CDR3 is 13 residues. Germline values: CDR1 SGHRS, CDR2 YFSETQ. J gave up 11 bases and V 0 bases, and 6 bases lay outside the gene matches. CDR3 DNA sequence: TGCGCCAGCAGCTTGGACGGGACAGGGAGGGAGTACTTC. It yields the protein CASSLDGTGREYF.

V is TRBV27 and J is TRBJ1-4; D is unclear. CDR1 is MNHEY, CDR2 SMNVEV, per germline (reference sequence). The length of the CDR3 is 14 residues. Trimming pared 3 bases from V and 8 bases from J, leaving 13 bases between. CDR3 in DNA: TGTGCCAGCAGTTTGGGGAGGGTCTCCGAAAAACTGTTTTTT. Translated, it gives CASSLGRVSEKLFF.

The chain combines TRBV7-2 with TRBJ2-1; 7 bases align to TRBD1. J lost 7 bases, V lost 3 bases, and 12 bases had no gene match. The V gene's germline CDR1 is SGHTA and CDR2 FQGNSA. This CDR3 comprises 16 residues. The CDR3 DNA is TGTGCCAGCAGCTTTCTGGGACAGTACGAGGCAAATGAGCAGTTCTTC. Protein: CASSFLGQYEANEQFF.

The genes are TRBV18 and TRBJ2-6; D is unresolved. V lost 0 bases to trimming and J lost 0 bases, with 9 bases between them. The CDR3 is 17 amino acids. Germline V gene sequence: CDR1 KGHSH, CDR2 LQKENI. For the CDR3, the DNA is TGTGCCAGCTCACCACCCGGCAGGATCTCTGGGGCCAACGTCCTGACTTTC. This encodes CASSPPGRISGANVLTF.

V and J are TRBV7-2 and TRBJ2-3; 9 bases match TRBD2. CDR3 length: 15 residues. Germline assignment: CDR1 SGHTA and CDR2 FQGNSA. Trimming at V came to 6 bases and at J to 0 bases, leaving 4 bases not matched to a gene. This CDR3 is CASSSSGTSTDTQYF. Written as DNA, the CDR3 is TGTGCCAGCAGTTCTAGCGGGACTAGCACAGATACGCAGTATTTT.